A single sample is the source of the 32 T cell receptor beta chains below, sequenced in a study of response to subunit inactivated influenza vaccine. A single record per CDR3 protein comes from TCRdb applying MiXCR to the RT-PCR reads. Here the sample spans approximately 730,000 distinct CDR3 sequences, roughly 13% being singletons. Sequences were derived from PBMCs from blood, sampled 14 to 15 days before vaccination. The receptors stem from a man aged 50 to 60 who received an inactivated influenza vaccine.

This clonotype was seen repeatedly, ten times or more. The CDR3 here is CASSSGHEQYF. DNA for the CDR3: TGTGCCAGCAGCTCCGGGCACGAGCAGTACTTC. This chain joins TRBV7-9 and TRBJ2-7; D gene ambiguous. Looked up from germline, CDR1 is SEHNR and CDR2 is FQNEAQ (reference sequence). The CDR3 loop spans 11 amino acids. Trimming shortened V by 4 bases and J by 5 bases, and 6 bases separated the two germline ends.

V gene TRBV12-3 or TRBV12-4 combines with J gene TRBJ2-3, with 7 bases matching TRBD1. V lost 3 bases and J lost 7; bases outside the gene matches: 4. The CDR3 is 13 amino acids. The CDR3 is CASSFERGHTQYF. Here the CDR3 DNA reads TGTGCCAGCAGTTTCGAGAGGGGGCATACGCAGTATTTT.

This clonotype was seen many times. This chain connects TRBV7-2 to TRBJ1-2; 9 nucleotides agree with TRBD1. The trim removed 4 bases at V and 6 bases at J, leaving 6 bases unmatched. Germline V gene data show CDR1 as SGHTA and CDR2 as FQGNSA. This CDR3 region has 14 residues. CDR3 amino acids: CASSYPGQGDGYTF. The CDR3 DNA reads as TGTGCCAGCAGCTACCCGGGACAGGGTGATGGCTACACCTTC.

Comments on this clonotype: The junction departs from germline at one end; a sequencing error may be responsible. The chain recombines TRBV20-1 with TRBJ2-6; unclear D gene. The V gene's germline CDR1 is DFQATT and CDR2 SNEGSKA (reference sequence). This CDR3 is built from 13 residues. CDR3: CSASDSGTNVLTF. The CDR3 DNA reads TGCAGTGCTAGCGACTCTGGGACCAACGTCCTGACTTTC.

The rearrangement joins TRBV3-1 to TRBJ1-5; TRBD1 matches at 7 bases. Germline-derived CDR1 and CDR2 are LGHDT and YNNKEL (reference sequence). Losses at the gene ends were 0 bases for V and 11 bases for J; bases not matched to a gene: 4. The CDR3 extends over 13 amino acids. The CDR3 nucleotides read TGTGCCAGCAGCCAAGAAGGGGGCAGAACCCAGCATTTT. Its translation is CASSQEGGRTQHF.

This clonotype has only one observation. A much larger clone differs by one base, so this may be a read error. CDR3 nucleotide sequence: TGCAGCGTCTCGCAAGGGGGTAGCCGACGCGAGCAGTACTTC. This translates into CSVSQGGSRREQYF. V usage is TRBV29-1 and J usage is TRBJ2-7, with D possibly being TRBD1 (6 bases). V was shortened by 6 bases and J by 6 bases, with 21 bases between the two germline ends. Germline CDR1 reads SQVTM; CDR2 reads ANQGSEA. The CDR3 contains 14 residues.

V usage is TRBV24-1 and J usage is TRBJ2-7; 8 bases match TRBD1. CDR1 KGHDR and CDR2 SFDVKD come from the germline V gene. This CDR3 has 16 residues. The trim removed 7 bases at V and 6 bases at J, leaving 16 bases unmatched. CDR3 bases: TGTGCCACCAGAATCGGCCGACAGGGGAAGGATTTCGAGCAGTACTTC. Protein sequence: CATRIGRQGKDFEQYF.

The J gene is TRBJ2-5, the V gene TRBV14; 7 bases fit TRBD1. CDR3 length equals 12 residues. Trimming at V came to 9 bases and at J to 11 bases, leaving 12 bases not matched to a gene. Germline V lookup: CDR1 SGHDN, CDR2 FVKESK. The CDR3 loop reads CASSRATGAQYF. CDR3 DNA sequence: TGTGCCAGTTCCCGAGCCACAGGGGCTCAGTACTTC.

This clonotype was recorded many times. This sequence joins TRBV6-6 and TRBJ2-5, with D hard to call. The CDR3 length is 12 residues. Germline CDR1 reads MNHNY; CDR2 reads SVGAGI (reference sequence). With 0 bases removed from V and 5 bases from J, the gap between germline ends came to 4 bases. This chain's CDR3 is CASSYSGETQYF. In DNA form, the CDR3 reads TGTGCCAGCAGTTACTCGGGGGAGACCCAGTACTTC.

V is TRBV3-1 and J is TRBJ2-7, with D maybe TRBD2 (5 bases). The V end was cut by 3 bases, the J end by 2 bases, with 11 bases between. The germline CDR1 and CDR2 sequences are LGHDT and YNNKEL (reference sequence). CDR3 length: 14 amino acids. The CDR3 DNA sequence: TGTGCCAGCAGCCAGAGGGCACAAGCCTACGAGCAGTACTTC. Translating it yields CASSQRAQAYEQYF.

The DNA of the CDR3 is TGTGCCAGCAGCGGGGGACTAGCTTATGAGCAGTTCTTC. This codes for CASSGGLAYEQFF. J is TRBJ2-1 and V is TRBV9, with 9 bases fitting TRBD2. This CDR3 has 13 residues. V lost 3 bases, J lost 8 bases, and 3 bases stayed unmatched. Germline loops: CDR1 SGDLS, CDR2 YYNGEE. Full variable domain (outside the CDR3, taken from reference TRBV9 and TRBJ2-1): DSGVTQTPKHLITATGQRVTLRCSPRSGDLSVYWYQQSLDQGLQFLIQYYNGEERAKGNILERFSAQQFPDLHSELNLSSLELGDSALYFCASSGGLAYEQFFGPGTRLTVL.

V and J are TRBV7-9 and TRBJ2-1; D remains unclear. Germline V gene sequence: CDR1 SEHNR, CDR2 FQNEAQ (reference sequence). This CDR3 has 11 amino acids. The V end lost 5 bases, the J end lost 10 bases, and 9 bases lay between the germline ends. CDR3 protein: CASSQRDEQFF. In nucleotides, the CDR3 is TGTGCCAGCAGCCAGCGTGACGAGCAGTTCTTC.

This clonotype was detected only a few times. This chain connects TRBV11-2 to TRBJ1-2; unclear D gene. V was clipped by 5 bases and J by 7 bases, with 11 bases between them. Germline CDR1 SGHAT, CDR2 FQNNGV. The CDR3 is 12 amino acids. In DNA form, the CDR3 reads TGTGCCAGCAGCGTAGGGTTCGGTGGCTACACCTTC. Its protein is CASSVGFGGYTF. Filled out from reference TRBV11-2 and TRBJ1-2, the complete variable domain reads EAGVAQSPRYKIIEKRQSVAFWCNPISGHATLYWYQQILGQGPKLLIQFQNNGVVDDSQLPKDRFSAERLKGVDSTLKIQPAKLEDSAVYLCASSVGFGGYTFGSGTRLTVV.

This clonotype was detected a few times. This chain links TRBV6-1 with TRBJ2-7, with 7 bases fitting TRBD2. This CDR3 region has 13 residues. CDR1 and CDR2 from the germline V gene are MNHNS and SASEGT. The V gene end was trimmed by 8 bases and the J gene end by 4 bases; junction bases not matched to a gene: 8. CDR3 amino acids: CASRGGDWYEQYF. The CDR3 DNA reads TGTGCCAGCCGCGGGGGTGATTGGTACGAGCAGTACTTC.

This rearrangement joins TRBV12-3 or TRBV12-4 to TRBJ2-7; the D gene is possibly TRBD2 (5 bases). The CDR3 sequence is 14 residues long. V was clipped by 6 bases and J by 5 bases, with 17 bases between them. The CDR3 loop is CASSHGLGWDEQYF. The CDR3, as DNA: TGTGCCAGCAGCCACGGACTGGGATGGGACGAGCAGTACTTC.

On this clonotype itself: One end of the junction does not line up with germline, which may come from a read error. The CDR3 region has the DNA TGTGCCAGCAGCCTAACAGGGGTACGGGACACCGGGGAGCTGTTTTTT. Translated: CASSLTGVRDTGELFF. The V gene is TRBV7-3, the J gene TRBJ2-2, with TRBD1 matching over 7 bases. In germline, CDR1 is SGHTA, CDR2 FQGTGA. This CDR3 contains 16 residues.

This clonotype appeared a few times. J is TRBJ2-1 and V is TRBV10-3; 8 bases fit TRBD2. The CDR3 is 15 amino acids. The germline V gene encodes CDR1 ENHRY and CDR2 SYGVKD. The junction had 6 bases not matched to a gene; V was cut back by 4 bases and J by 4 bases. The CDR3: CAISAGLAEYNEQFF. In DNA, the CDR3 is TGTGCCATCAGTGCCGGACTAGCAGAGTACAATGAGCAGTTCTTC.

Ten or more counts support this clonotype. The genes are TRBV4-3 and TRBJ2-1, with D possibly called TRBD1 or TRBD2 (5 bases each). CDR3 size: 16 residues. Germline CDR1 LGHNA, CDR2 YSLEER. The V and J ends lost 1 base and 0 bases respectively, with 10 bases between them. The CDR3 loop is CASSQGDQSSYNEQFF. The CDR3 DNA follows: TGCGCCAGCAGCCAAGGGGACCAGAGCTCCTACAATGAGCAGTTCTTC.

The chain has TRBV6-5 and TRBJ2-2; 8 nucleotides align to TRBD1. Germline CDR1 and CDR2: MNHEY and SVGAGI. J was trimmed by 6 bases and V by 0 bases; bases with no gene match: 9. The CDR3 covers 17 residues. The CDR3 DNA sequence: TGTGCCAGCAGTTACTCGAAGTTTACAGGGGGACCCGGGGAGCTGTTTTTT. Translated, it gives CASSYSKFTGGPGELFF.

This clonotype was counted ten times or more. The chain links TRBV12-3 or TRBV12-4 to TRBJ2-1; TRBD2 matches 7 bases. This CDR3 region has 11 residues. J gave up 14 bases and V 5 bases, and 6 bases lay outside the gene matches. In nucleotides, the CDR3 is TGTGCCAGCAGTCCAGGACTAGTTGAGTTCTTC. It codes for CASSPGLVEFF.

About this clonotype: Given a much more abundant clone one base away, this may be a read error. The genes are TRBV7-3 and TRBJ2-3, with 11 bases that match TRBD2. Germline values: CDR1 SGHTA, CDR2 FQGTGA. The CDR3 has 16 amino acids. V trimming: 4 bases; J trimming: 2 bases; junction bases outside the gene matches: 5. CDR3 region: CASSWRLAGTTDTQYF. In DNA, the CDR3 is TGTGCCAGCAGCTGGCGACTAGCGGGAACCACAGATACGCAGTATTTT.

In its sample, this clonotype was seen many times. The chain links TRBV2 to TRBJ2-1, with D perhaps TRBD2 (6 bases). The CDR3 is 13 amino acids. CDR1 is SNHLY and CDR2 is FYNNEI in the germline V gene. The germline V and J ends were trimmed by 5 bases and 3 bases, with 8 bases remaining between them. CDR3 coding DNA: TGTGCCAGCAGTACCGGGGGCTACAATGAGCAGTTCTTC. It translates to CASSTGGYNEQFF.

This clonotype was recorded many times. The chain couples TRBV7-9 to TRBJ2-7, with D maybe TRBD1 (6 bases). This CDR3 has 14 amino acids. Germline assignment: CDR1 SEHNR and CDR2 FQNEAQ (reference sequence). The V end lost 2 bases, the J end lost 4 bases, and 12 bases lay between the germline ends. This CDR3 reads CASSLSGASYEQYF. CDR3 sequence (DNA): TGTGCCAGCAGCTTATCAGGGGCCTCTTACGAGCAGTACTTC.

The chain employs TRBV28 and TRBJ2-1; TRBD2 agrees at 7 bases. CDR1 MDHEN and CDR2 SYDVKM come from the germline V gene. With V trimmed by 6 bases and J by 4 bases, 24 bases remained unmatched. CDR3 length: 20 residues. CDR3 coding DNA: TGTGCCAGCAGCCCCAAAACATGGGGTTCGTGGCTGCGGGAGTACAATGAGCAGTTCTTC. Translated, it gives CASSPKTWGSWLREYNEQFF.

This clonotype was observed a handful of times. The chain has TRBV6-1 and TRBJ2-2; TRBD1 matches 8 bases. With 1 base clipped from V and 7 bases from J, the junction kept 5 bases outside the gene matches. CDR3 length equals 15 residues. The germline V gene encodes CDR1 MNHNS and CDR2 SASEGT. The CDR3 sequence: CASSEGTGYSGELFF. In DNA, the CDR3 is TGTGCCAGCAGTGAAGGGACAGGGTATAGCGGGGAGCTGTTTTTT.

This clonotype was detected only a few times. The J gene is TRBJ2-5, the V gene TRBV6-1; either TRBD1 or TRBD2 may supply D (5 bases each). The germline gives CDR1 MNHNS, CDR2 SASEGT. Trimming removed 8 bases at V and 5 bases at J, with 15 bases between. This CDR3 is 13 amino acids long. Here the CDR3 DNA reads TGTGCCAGCGAGGGCAACAGGAGGGAGACCCAGTACTTC. Its translation: CASEGNRRETQYF.

The chain carries TRBV5-1 and TRBJ1-3; D remains ambiguous. The germline V gene encodes CDR1 SGHRS and CDR2 YFSETQ. V lost 0 bases and J 0 bases, leaving 13 bases between the germline ends. This CDR3 is built from 17 residues. CDR3 protein: CASSLGGGTNSGNTIYF. For the CDR3, the DNA is TGCGCCAGCAGCTTGGGTGGTGGCACGAACTCTGGAAACACCATATATTTT. The full variable domain, its missing parts supplied by reference TRBV5-1 and TRBJ1-3, is KAGVTQTPRYLIKTRGQQVTLSCSPISGHRSVSWYQQTPGQGLQFLFEYFSETQRNKGNFPGRFSGRQFSNSRSEMNVSTLELGDSALYLCASSLGGGTNSGNTIYFGEGSWLTVV.

V and J are TRBV19 and TRBJ1-5, with 7 bases matching TRBD1. After removal of 5 bases from V and 8 bases from J, the junction contained 12 bases not matched to a gene. This CDR3 is 15 amino acids long. Germline V gives CDR1 LNHDA, CDR2 SQIVND (reference sequence). The CDR3 loop is CASSRGFRGEEPQHF. The DNA of the CDR3 is TGTGCCAGTAGTCGAGGGTTCAGGGGGGAAGAGCCCCAGCATTTT.

In its sample, this clonotype was seen a few times. One end of the junction does not line up with germline, which may come from a read error. The chain combines TRBV11-2 with TRBJ2-1; 11 nucleotides align to TRBD2. CDR1 is SGHAT, CDR2 FQNNGV, per germline. This CDR3 has 15 amino acids. The CDR3 nucleotides read TGTGCCAGCAGTTTAGCGGGAGGGCCGACTAATGAGCAGTTCTTC. Residues: CASSLAGGPTNEQFF.

This rearrangement joins TRBV5-1 to TRBJ1-3; 7 bases agree with TRBD1. J was trimmed by 4 bases and V by 0 bases; bases with no gene match: 10. The CDR3 contains 17 residues. Germline CDR1 SGHRS, CDR2 YFSETQ. CDR3 region: CASSLDTRGPFGNTIYF. The CDR3 DNA follows: TGCGCCAGCAGCTTGGATACTAGGGGGCCCTTCGGAAACACCATATATTTT.

This clonotype appeared a few times. The chain has TRBV24-1 and TRBJ2-1; D uncertain. The CDR3 has 14 residues. V was pared by 9 bases and J by 2 bases, with 13 bases between. Germline lookup yields CDR1 KGHDR and CDR2 SFDVKD. The CDR3 region has the DNA TGTGCCACCTCGACGGGCGGACCCTACAATGAGCAGTTCTTC. Protein: CATSTGGPYNEQFF.

This chain connects TRBV3-1 to TRBJ1-1; D gene ambiguous. Germline V gives CDR1 LGHDT, CDR2 YNNKEL (reference sequence). This CDR3 has 16 residues. V lost 1 base and J 3 bases, leaving 15 bases between the germline ends. In DNA, the CDR3 is TGTGCCAGCAGCCAAGCGAGGAGGATCTGGGACACTGAAGCTTTCTTT. It translates to CASSQARRIWDTEAFF.